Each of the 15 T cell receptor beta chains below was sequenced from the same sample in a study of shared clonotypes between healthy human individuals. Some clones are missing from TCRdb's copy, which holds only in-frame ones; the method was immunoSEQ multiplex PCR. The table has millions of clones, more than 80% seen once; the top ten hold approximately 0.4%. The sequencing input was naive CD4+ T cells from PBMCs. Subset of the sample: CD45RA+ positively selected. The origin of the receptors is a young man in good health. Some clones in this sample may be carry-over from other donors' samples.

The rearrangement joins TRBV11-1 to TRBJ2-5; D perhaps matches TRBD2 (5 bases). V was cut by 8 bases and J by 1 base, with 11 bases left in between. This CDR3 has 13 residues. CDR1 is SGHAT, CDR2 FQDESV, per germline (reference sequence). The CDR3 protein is CASSRTRQETQYF. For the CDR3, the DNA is TGTGCCAGCTCCCGGACTCGCCAAGAGACCCAGTACTTC.

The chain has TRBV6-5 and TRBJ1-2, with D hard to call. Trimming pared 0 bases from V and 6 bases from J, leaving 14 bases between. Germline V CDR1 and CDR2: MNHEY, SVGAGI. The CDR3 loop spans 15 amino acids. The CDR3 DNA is TGTGCCAGCAGTTACTCGGGAAGGCCCGCCCATGGCTACACCTTC. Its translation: CASSYSGRPAHGYTF.

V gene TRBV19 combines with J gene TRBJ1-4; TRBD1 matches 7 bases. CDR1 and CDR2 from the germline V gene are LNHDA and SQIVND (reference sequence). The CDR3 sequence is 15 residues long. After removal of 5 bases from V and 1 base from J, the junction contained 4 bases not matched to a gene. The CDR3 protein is CASSARQGTNEKLFF. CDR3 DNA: TGTGCCAGTAGTGCCAGACAGGGAACTAATGAAAAACTGTTTTTT. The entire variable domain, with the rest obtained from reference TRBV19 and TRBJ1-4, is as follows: DGGITQSPKYLFRKEGQNVTLSCEQNLNHDAMYWYRQDPGQGLRLIYYSQIVNDFQKGDIAEGYSVSREKKESFPLTVTSAQKNPTAFYLCASSARQGTNEKLFFGSGTQLSVL.

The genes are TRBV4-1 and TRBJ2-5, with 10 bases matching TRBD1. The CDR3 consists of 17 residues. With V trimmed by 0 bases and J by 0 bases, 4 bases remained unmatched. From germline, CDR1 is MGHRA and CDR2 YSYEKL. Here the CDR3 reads CASSQDGTGVYQETQYF. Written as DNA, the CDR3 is TGCGCCAGCAGCCAAGACGGGACAGGGGTGTACCAAGAGACCCAGTACTTC.

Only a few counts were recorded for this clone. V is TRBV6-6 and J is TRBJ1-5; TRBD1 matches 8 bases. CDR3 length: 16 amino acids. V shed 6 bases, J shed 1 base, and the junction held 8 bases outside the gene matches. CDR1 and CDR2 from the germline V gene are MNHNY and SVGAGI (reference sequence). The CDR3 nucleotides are TGTGCCAGCAGACAGCAGGGGGCGGGGAGCAATCAGCCCCAGCATTTT. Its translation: CASRQQGAGSNQPQHF.

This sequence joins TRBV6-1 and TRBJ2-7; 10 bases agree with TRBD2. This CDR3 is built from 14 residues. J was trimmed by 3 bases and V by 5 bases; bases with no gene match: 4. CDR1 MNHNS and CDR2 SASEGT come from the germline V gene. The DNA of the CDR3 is TGTGCCAGCAGTACAGCGGGAGGGATCTACGAGCAGTACTTC. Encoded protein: CASSTAGGIYEQYF.

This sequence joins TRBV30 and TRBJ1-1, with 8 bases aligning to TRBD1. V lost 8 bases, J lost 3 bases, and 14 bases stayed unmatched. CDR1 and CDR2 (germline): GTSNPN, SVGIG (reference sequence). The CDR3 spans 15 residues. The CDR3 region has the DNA TGTGCCGGGGGGACAGGCTGGGCTGGCGACACTGAAGCTTTCTTT. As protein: CAGGTGWAGDTEAFF.

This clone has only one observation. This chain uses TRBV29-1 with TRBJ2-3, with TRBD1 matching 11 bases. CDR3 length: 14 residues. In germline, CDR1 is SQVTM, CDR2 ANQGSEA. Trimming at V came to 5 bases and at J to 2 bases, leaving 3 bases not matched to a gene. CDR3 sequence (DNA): TGCAGCGTTTGGGACAGGGGGACCACAGATACGCAGTATTTT. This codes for CSVWDRGTTDTQYF.

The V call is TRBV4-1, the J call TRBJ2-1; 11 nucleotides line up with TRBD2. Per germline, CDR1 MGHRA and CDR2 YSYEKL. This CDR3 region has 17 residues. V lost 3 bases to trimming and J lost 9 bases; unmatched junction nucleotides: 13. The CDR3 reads CASSQAPGLAARGEQFF. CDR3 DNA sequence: TGCGCCAGCAGCCAGGCGCCGGGACTAGCGGCCCGGGGTGAGCAGTTCTTC.

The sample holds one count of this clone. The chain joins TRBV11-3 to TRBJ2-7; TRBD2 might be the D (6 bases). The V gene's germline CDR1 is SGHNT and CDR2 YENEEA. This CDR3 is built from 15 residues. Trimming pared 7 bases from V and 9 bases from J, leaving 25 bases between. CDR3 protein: CASTEHVGGPGGQYF. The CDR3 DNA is TGTGCCAGCACCGAACACGTGGGAGGCCCGGGCGGGCAGTACTTC.

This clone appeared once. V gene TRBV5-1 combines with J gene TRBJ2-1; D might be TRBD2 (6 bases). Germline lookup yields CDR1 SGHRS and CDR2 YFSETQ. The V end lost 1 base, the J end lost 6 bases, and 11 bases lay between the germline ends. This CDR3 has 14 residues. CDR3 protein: CASSLFGSGNEQFF. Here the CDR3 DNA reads TGCGCCAGCAGCTTGTTCGGGAGCGGCAATGAGCAGTTCTTC.

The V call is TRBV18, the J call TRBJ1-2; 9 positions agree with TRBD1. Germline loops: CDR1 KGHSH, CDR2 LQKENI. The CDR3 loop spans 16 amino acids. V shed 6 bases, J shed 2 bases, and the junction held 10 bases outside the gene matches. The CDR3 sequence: CASSRTGEASNYGYTF. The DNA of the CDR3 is TGTGCCAGCTCGCGGACAGGGGAAGCGTCCAACTATGGCTACACCTTC.

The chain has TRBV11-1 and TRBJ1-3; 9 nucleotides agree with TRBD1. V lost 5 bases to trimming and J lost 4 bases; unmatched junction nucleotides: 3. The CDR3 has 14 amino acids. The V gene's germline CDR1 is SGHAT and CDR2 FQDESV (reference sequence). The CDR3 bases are TGTGCCAGCAGCCCGGACAGGGGCGGAAACACCATATATTTT. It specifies CASSPDRGGNTIYF. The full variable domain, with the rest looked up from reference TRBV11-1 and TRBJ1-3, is EAEVAQSPRYKITEKSQAVAFWCDPISGHATLYWYRQILGQGPELLVQFQDESVVDDSQLPKDRFSAERLKGVDSTLKIQPAELGDSAMYLCASSPDRGGNTIYFGEGSWLTVV.

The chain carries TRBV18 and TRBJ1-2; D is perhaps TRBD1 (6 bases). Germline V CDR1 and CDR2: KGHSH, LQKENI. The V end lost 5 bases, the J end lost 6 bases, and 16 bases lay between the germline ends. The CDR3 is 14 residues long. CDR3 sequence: CASSFSTGIDGYTF. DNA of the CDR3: TGTGCCAGCTCATTCTCAACAGGGATTGATGGCTACACCTTC.

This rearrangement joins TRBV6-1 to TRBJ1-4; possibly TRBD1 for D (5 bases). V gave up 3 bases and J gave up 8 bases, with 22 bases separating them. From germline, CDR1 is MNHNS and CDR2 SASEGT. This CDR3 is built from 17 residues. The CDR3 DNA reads TGTGCCAGCAGTGATACTTTTGGCAGGGCACTGGGAGAAAAACTGTTTTTT. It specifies CASSDTFGRALGEKLFF.